A single sample gave rise to the 24 T cell receptor beta chains below, sequenced in a study of CD8 T cells in ankylosing spondylitis. MiXCR, run by TCRdb on the 5' RACE reads, gives a single entry per CDR3 protein. This table holds 200,000 to 300,000 distinct CDR3 sequences, approximately 30% found once. Sequencing was done on a sample of blood, either unsorted or a sorted T cell fraction (not recorded which). The source is a male donor with ankylosing spondylitis or in good health (not recorded which).

The sample holds a few counts of this clonotype. The CDR3 loop reads CASSYRGLNTEAFF. The CDR3 region has the DNA TGTGCCAGCAGTTACAGGGGCCTGAACACTGAAGCTTTCTTT. The J gene is TRBJ1-1, the V gene TRBV6-5; possible D gene TRBD1, 5 bases. Germline V lookup: CDR1 MNHEY, CDR2 SVGAGI. V was shortened by 2 bases and J by 0 bases, with 7 bases between the two germline ends. The CDR3 sequence is 14 residues long.

This chain joins TRBV24-1 and TRBJ2-1; 11 bases agree with TRBD2. The length of the CDR3 is 16 residues. CDR1 and CDR2 (germline): KGHDR, SFDVKD. The trim removed 4 bases at V and 6 bases at J, leaving 7 bases unmatched. In DNA form, the CDR3 reads TGTGCCACCAGTGACATAGGGACTAGCGGATCCAATGAGCAGTTCTTC. It codes for CATSDIGTSGSNEQFF.

The chain employs TRBV29-1 and TRBJ2-3; 10 bases align to TRBD2. V was pared by 6 bases and J by 3 bases, with 12 bases of the junction left unmatched. The CDR3 loop spans 16 amino acids. Germline V gives CDR1 SQVTM, CDR2 ANQGSEA. The CDR3 nucleotides are TGCAGCGTAGCGGGACTAGCGCTTTCTGTTACAGATACGCAGTATTTT. It is translated as CSVAGLALSVTDTQYF.

In this sample, this clonotype turned up a few times. The rearrangement joins TRBV20-1 to TRBJ1-1; D remains ambiguous. This CDR3 has 13 amino acids. CDR1 and CDR2 from the germline V gene are DFQATT and SNEGSKA (reference sequence). With 2 bases removed from V and 2 bases from J, the gap between germline ends came to 9 bases. The CDR3 sequence is CSARWALNTEAFF. In nucleotides, the CDR3 is TGCAGTGCTAGATGGGCCTTAAACACTGAAGCTTTCTTT.

This rearrangement joins TRBV5-6 to TRBJ1-2; no reliable D call. The V end lost 4 bases, the J end lost 3 bases, and 13 bases lay between the germline ends. The germline V gene encodes CDR1 SGHDT and CDR2 YYEEEE. CDR3 length equals 14 residues. CDR3 residues: CASSLYWEDYGYTF. The DNA of the CDR3 is TGTGCCAGCAGCCTGTATTGGGAGGACTATGGCTACACCTTC.

V and J are TRBV12-3 or TRBV12-4 and TRBJ2-5; TRBD1 matches at 9 bases. Trimming removed 4 bases from V and 9 bases from J; junction bases left unmatched: 9. The CDR3 runs 14 residues. Here the CDR3 DNA reads TGTGCCAGCAGTTCAGGGGGACAGGGACTCGCCCAGTACTTC. Its translation: CASSSGGQGLAQYF.

A few counts support this clonotype. V is TRBV20-1 and J is TRBJ1-1; no reliable D call. The CDR3 covers 13 residues. Deletions cut 3 bases from V and 4 bases from J, with 12 bases between. The V gene's germline CDR1 is DFQATT and CDR2 SNEGSKA (reference sequence). CDR3 in DNA: TGCAGTGCTAGTCGAGATTTGGTCACTGAAGCTTTCTTT. Amino acid sequence: CSASRDLVTEAFF.

Regarding this clonotype: At one of its ends the junction is not consistent with the germline gene, which may arise from a read error. This chain joins TRBV20-1 and TRBJ2-7, with unresolved D. The germline V gene has CDR1 DFQATT and CDR2 SNEGSKA (reference sequence). The CDR3 is 15 amino acids. Here the CDR3 DNA reads TGCAGTGCTAGAGATGGGCGTCGGAGCTCCTACAAGCAGTACTTC. Translating gives CSARDGRRSSYKQYF.

This clonotype was detected once. The chain has TRBV5-1 and TRBJ2-3; D is undetermined. CDR1 and CDR2 from the germline V gene are SGHRS and YFSETQ. The CDR3 extends over 13 amino acids. Trimming removed 4 bases from V and 8 bases from J, with 14 bases in between. The CDR3 bases are TGCGCCAGCAGCCAGGCCATCCGCCGTACGCAGTATTTT. Amino acid sequence: CASSQAIRRTQYF.

This clonotype was seen only a few times. The chain combines TRBV29-1 with TRBJ2-5; tentatively, D is TRBD2 (5 bases). Germline loops: CDR1 SQVTM, CDR2 ANQGSEA. Trimming took off 4 bases at V and 3 bases at J, with 6 bases between the two ends. There are 11 residues in the CDR3. The chain's CDR3 is CSVGGEETQYF. The CDR3 region has the DNA TGCAGCGTTGGGGGAGAAGAGACCCAGTACTTC.

Only a few counts were recorded for this clonotype. The chain joins TRBV5-6 to TRBJ2-1; 7 bases map to TRBD1. The V gene's germline CDR1 is SGHDT and CDR2 YYEEEE. The CDR3 has 13 residues. V trimming: 1 base; J trimming: 9 bases; junction bases outside the gene matches: 4. CDR3 region: CASSLLQGIEQFF. The DNA for the CDR3 is TGTGCCAGCAGCTTGCTACAGGGGATTGAGCAGTTCTTC. Together with reference TRBV5-6 and TRBJ2-1, the CDR3 gives the full variable domain: DAGVTQSPTHLIKTRGQQVTLRCSPKSGHDTVSWYQQALGQGPQFIFQYYEEEERQRGNFPDRFSGHQFPNYSSELNVNALLLGDSALYLCASSLLQGIEQFFGPGTRLTVL.

This clonotype was counted between two and nine times. The genes are TRBV30 and TRBJ2-1, with 7 bases fitting TRBD2. The germline CDR1 and CDR2 sequences are GTSNPN and SVGIG (reference sequence). The CDR3 is 14 residues long. The V gene end was trimmed by 7 bases and the J gene end by 3 bases; junction bases not matched to a gene: 9. CDR3 region: CALNTGGNYNEQFF. CDR3 sequence (DNA): TGTGCCTTAAACACCGGGGGGAACTACAATGAGCAGTTCTTC. Drawing the rest from reference TRBV30 and TRBJ2-1, the complete variable domain is SQTIHQWPATLVQPVGSPLSLECTVEGTSNPNLYWYRQAAGRGLQLLFYSVGIGQISSEVPQNLSASRPQDRQFILSSKKLLLSDSGFYLCALNTGGNYNEQFFGPGTRLTVL.

This clonotype was detected a few times. The chain has TRBV6-1 and TRBJ2-3; 9 bases line up with TRBD1. The V and J ends lost 5 bases and 1 base, in that order; junction bases with no gene match: 4. Germline V lookup: CDR1 MNHNS, CDR2 SASEGT. The CDR3 is made up of 15 amino acids. The CDR3 DNA follows: TGTGCCAGCAGTCCACGACAGGGGGGCACAGATACGCAGTATTTT. It yields the protein CASSPRQGGTDTQYF.

The chain recombines TRBV12-3 or TRBV12-4 with TRBJ2-5; D is unresolved. CDR3 length equals 12 residues. The V and J ends lost 6 bases and 4 bases respectively, with 9 bases between them. The CDR3 loop is CASSPDGETQYF. The CDR3 bases are TGTGCCAGCAGCCCGGACGGAGAGACCCAGTACTTC.

This clonotype was counted a few times. This chain uses TRBV10-2 with TRBJ2-5; D might be TRBD2 (5 bases). Trimming took 3 bases from V and 5 from J, leaving 10 bases between them. Germline V CDR1 and CDR2: WSHSY, SAAADI. The CDR3 has 13 residues. This CDR3 is CASSDGNVETQYF. In DNA, the CDR3 is TGCGCCAGCAGTGACGGGAATGTGGAGACCCAGTACTTC.

The rearrangement uses TRBV6-5 and TRBJ1-1; TRBD1 matches 8 bases. The germline V gene encodes CDR1 MNHEY and CDR2 SVGAGI. The CDR3 contains 15 residues. After removal of 4 bases from V and 6 bases from J, the junction contained 10 bases not matched to a gene. The CDR3 DNA is TGTGCCAGCAGTTTCCGGACAGGGCTTAGGGCTGAAGCTTTCTTT. It codes for CASSFRTGLRAEAFF.

V gene TRBV10-2 combines with J gene TRBJ2-7, with D perhaps TRBD1 (6 bases). The CDR3 length is 13 residues. Germline CDR1 WSHSY, CDR2 SAAADI. V was trimmed by 6 bases and J by 7 bases, leaving 16 bases between them. The CDR3 region has the DNA TGCGCCAGCAGCGCTACAGGGCGTCGGGAGCAGTACTTC. Translation: CASSATGRREQYF.

In its sample, this clonotype was seen a few times. The chain links TRBV27 to TRBJ2-5; possibly TRBD1 or TRBD2 for D (5 bases each). Trimming removed 5 bases at V and 5 bases at J, with 18 bases between. CDR3 length: 15 amino acids. Looked up from germline, CDR1 is MNHEY and CDR2 is SMNVEV (reference sequence). This CDR3 is CASSPLYSAGETQYF. For the CDR3, the DNA is TGTGCCAGCAGTCCCCTTTATAGCGCAGGGGAGACCCAGTACTTC.

The genes are TRBV20-1 and TRBJ1-4; D possibly corresponds to TRBD1 (6 bases). The CDR3 runs to 13 residues. The ends were cut back, 6 bases at V and 5 bases at J, with 13 bases in the middle. The V gene's germline CDR1 is DFQATT and CDR2 SNEGSKA (reference sequence). The CDR3 bases are TGCAGTGCCTACCGGGACAAAAATGAAAAACTGTTTTTT. This codes for CSAYRDKNEKLFF.

V usage is TRBV27 and J usage is TRBJ2-5; D is perhaps TRBD2 (6 bases). The CDR3 runs 15 residues. Per germline, CDR1 MNHEY and CDR2 SMNVEV (reference sequence). Trimming shortened V by 1 base and J by 0 bases, and 9 bases separated the two germline ends. Here the CDR3 reads CASSLFAGHQETQYF. CDR3 in DNA: TGTGCCAGCAGTTTATTCGCGGGACACCAAGAGACCCAGTACTTC.

The chain recombines TRBV3-1 with TRBJ2-1; TRBD2 matches at 8 bases. Germline-derived CDR1 and CDR2 are LGHDT and YNNKEL (reference sequence). V trimming: 1 base; J trimming: 2 bases; junction bases outside the gene matches: 4. The CDR3 is made up of 16 amino acids. The CDR3 bases are TGTGCCAGCAGCCAAGCGGCGGGGGGCCCCTACAATGAGCAGTTCTTC. It is translated as CASSQAAGGPYNEQFF.

The chain is built from TRBV6-2 or TRBV6-3 and TRBJ2-7, with a weak D call TRBD2 (5 bases). From germline, CDR1 is MNHEY and CDR2 SVGEGT. There are 15 residues in the CDR3. V lost 8 bases and J 0 bases, leaving 17 bases between the germline ends. CDR3 sequence (DNA): TGTGCCAGCCTCTTGAGGGTGATCCACTCCTACGAGCAGTACTTC. Translated, it gives CASLLRVIHSYEQYF.

This clonotype has a handful of counts. V gene TRBV20-1 combines with J gene TRBJ2-1; 13 bases are shared with TRBD2. The ends lost 6 bases at V and 9 bases at J; junction bases unmatched: 8. The CDR3 totals 14 residues. Germline CDR1 reads DFQATT; CDR2 reads SNEGSKA (reference sequence). CDR3 in DNA: TGCAGTGCCCCACTAGCGGGGGGGCCAAGTGAGCAGTTCTTC. It yields the protein CSAPLAGGPSEQFF.

The rearrangement links TRBV12-3 or TRBV12-4 to TRBJ1-1; 8 bases agree with TRBD1. V lost 5 bases and J lost 4; bases outside the gene matches: 9. The CDR3 runs 15 residues. The CDR3 region has the DNA TGTGCCAGCAGTCGACAGGGGAAAGGGAGCACTGAAGCTTTCTTT. Translating gives CASSRQGKGSTEAFF.